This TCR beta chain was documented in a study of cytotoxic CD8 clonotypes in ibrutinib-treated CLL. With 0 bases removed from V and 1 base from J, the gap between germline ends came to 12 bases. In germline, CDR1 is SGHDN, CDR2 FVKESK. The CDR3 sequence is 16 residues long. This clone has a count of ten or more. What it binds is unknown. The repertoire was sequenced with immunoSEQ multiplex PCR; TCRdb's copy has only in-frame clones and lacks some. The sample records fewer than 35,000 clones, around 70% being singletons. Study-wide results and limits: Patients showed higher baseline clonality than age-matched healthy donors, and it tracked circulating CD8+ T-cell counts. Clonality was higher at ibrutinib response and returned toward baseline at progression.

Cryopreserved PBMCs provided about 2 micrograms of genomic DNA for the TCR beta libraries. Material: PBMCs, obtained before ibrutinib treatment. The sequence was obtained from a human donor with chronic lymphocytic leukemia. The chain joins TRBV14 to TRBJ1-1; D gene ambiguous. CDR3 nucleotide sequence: TGTGCCAGCAGCCAAGATGCCGTTTGGCCGAACACTGAAGCTTTCTTT. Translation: CASSQDAVWPNTEAFF.